These T cell receptor beta chains were read from a single sample in a study of cytomegalovirus exposure and HLA in healthy donors. Profiled with immunoSEQ multiplex PCR; TCRdb holds only in-frame clones, not every one. The sample has 180,000 or so clones; around 68% are singletons. The sequenced sample was PBMCs. All receptors derive from a man aged 40-49 years in good health and CMV-seronegative. The CDR3 runs from the conserved cysteine through the conserved F or W. A D gene is named only where the DNA matches it firmly. The listing skips clone size in some rows; elsewhere it reads once, few, many or a size class.

TRBJ2-5	TRBV5-1	few	-	CASSLALAQETQYF	TGCGCCAGCAGCTTGGCGCTGGCACAAGAGACCCAGTACTTC
TRBJ2-1	TRBV2	-	TRBD2	CASSEASGRINEQFF	TGTGCCAGCAGTGAGGCTAGCGGGAGAATTAATGAGCAGTTCTTC
TRBJ1-3	TRBV19	-	-	CASSKWAGSGNTIYF	TGTGCCAGTAGTAAGTGGGCCGGCTCTGGAAACACCATATATTTT
TRBJ1-2	TRBV25-1	-	-	CASSNTGGYTF	TGTGCCAGCTCAAATACAGGTGGCTACACCTTC
TRBJ2-1	TRBV5-1	-	TRBD1	CASSSGQSAGNEQFF	TGCGCCAGCAGCTCGGGACAGTCCGCCGGCAATGAGCAGTTCTTC
TRBJ2-7	TRBV9	-	TRBD2	CASSEGLDYEQYF	TGTGCCAGCAGCGAGGGACTAGACTACGAGCAGTACTTC
TRBJ1-1	TRBV2	-	-	CASSTRGANSATEAFF	TGTGCCAGCAGTACCCGGGGGGCGAATTCAGCCACTGAAGCTTTCTTT
TRBJ1-1	TRBV2	few	TRBD1	CASRMGQGAEAFF	TGTGCCAGCAGGATGGGACAGGGGGCTGAAGCTTTCTTT
TRBJ2-2	TRBV4-2	-	TRBD2	CAGSQAGEHTGELFF	TGTGCCGGCAGCCAAGCGGGGGAGCACACCGGGGAGCTGTTTTTT
TRBJ2-7	TRBV5-4	few	TRBD2	CASSSPGGSLSEQYF	TGTGCCAGCAGCTCACCGGGCGGGAGTCTCAGCGAGCAGTACTTC
TRBJ1-4	TRBV2	-	TRBD1	CASSDRGREKLFF	TGTGCCAGCAGTGACAGGGGGCGTGAAAAACTGTTTTTT
TRBJ1-2	TRBV4-2	-	-	CASSQAFGAAGYTF	TGTGCCAGCAGCCAAGCCTTTGGGGCAGCCGGCTACACCTTC
TRBJ2-7	TRBV5-4	-	TRBD2	CASSSGLTSESSYGQYF	TGTGCCAGCAGCTCGGGCCTTACTAGCGAGAGCTCCTACGGGCAGTACTTC
TRBJ1-4	TRBV30	-	TRBD1	CAWSVAQGEAEKLFF	TGTGCCTGGAGTGTAGCGCAGGGGGAGGCGGAAAAACTGTTTTTT
TRBJ2-7	TRBV7-2	-	-	CASSLYRVYEQYF	TGTGCCAGCAGCTTATACAGGGTCTACGAGCAGTACTTC
TRBJ1-5	TRBV6-1	-	-	CASSYDRNDQPQHF	TGTGCCAGCAGTTATGACAGGAATGATCAGCCCCAGCATTTT